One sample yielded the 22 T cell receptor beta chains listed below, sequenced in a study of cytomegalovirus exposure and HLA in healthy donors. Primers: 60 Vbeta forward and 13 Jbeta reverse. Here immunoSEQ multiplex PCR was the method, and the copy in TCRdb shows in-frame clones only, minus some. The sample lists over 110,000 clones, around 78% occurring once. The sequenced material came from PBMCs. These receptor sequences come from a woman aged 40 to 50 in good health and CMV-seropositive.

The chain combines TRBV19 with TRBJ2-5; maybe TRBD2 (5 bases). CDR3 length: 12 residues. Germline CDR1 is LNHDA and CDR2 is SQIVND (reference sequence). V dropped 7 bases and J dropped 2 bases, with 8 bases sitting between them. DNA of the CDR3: TGTGCCAGTATGAGGGTACAAGAGACCCAGTACTTC. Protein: CASMRVQETQYF. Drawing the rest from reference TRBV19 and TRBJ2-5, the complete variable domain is DGGITQSPKYLFRKEGQNVTLSCEQNLNHDAMYWYRQDPGQGLRLIYYSQIVNDFQKGDIAEGYSVSREKKESFPLTVTSAQKNPTAFYLCASMRVQETQYFGPGTRLLVL.

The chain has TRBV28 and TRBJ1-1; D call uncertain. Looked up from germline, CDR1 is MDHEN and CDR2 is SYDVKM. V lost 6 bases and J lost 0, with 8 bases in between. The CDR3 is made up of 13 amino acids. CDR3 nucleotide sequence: TGTGCCAGCAGCCGAGGAGTGAACACTGAAGCTTTCTTT. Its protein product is CASSRGVNTEAFF.

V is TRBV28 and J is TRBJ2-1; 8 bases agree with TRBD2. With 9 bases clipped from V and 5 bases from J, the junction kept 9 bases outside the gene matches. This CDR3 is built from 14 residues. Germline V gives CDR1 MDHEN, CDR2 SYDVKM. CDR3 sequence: CASPPAGANNEQFF. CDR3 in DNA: TGTGCCAGTCCCCCAGCGGGAGCGAACAATGAGCAGTTCTTC. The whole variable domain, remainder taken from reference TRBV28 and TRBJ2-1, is DVKVTQSSRYLVKRTGEKVFLECVQDMDHENMFWYRQDPGLGLRLIYFSYDVKMKEKGDIPEGYSVSREKKERFSLILESASTNQTSMYLCASPPAGANNEQFFGPGTRLTVL.

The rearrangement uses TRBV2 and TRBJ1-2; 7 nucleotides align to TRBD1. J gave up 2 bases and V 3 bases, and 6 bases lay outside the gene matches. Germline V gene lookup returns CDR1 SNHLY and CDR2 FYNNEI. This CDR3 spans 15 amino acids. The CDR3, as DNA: TGTGCCAGCAGTGATTGGGGACAGAGAAACTATGGCTACACCTTC. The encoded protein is CASSDWGQRNYGYTF.

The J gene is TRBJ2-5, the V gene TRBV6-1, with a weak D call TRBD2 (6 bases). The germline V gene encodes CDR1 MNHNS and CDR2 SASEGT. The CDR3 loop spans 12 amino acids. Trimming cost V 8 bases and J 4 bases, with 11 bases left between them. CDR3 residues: CASARRGETQYF. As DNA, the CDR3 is TGTGCCAGCGCAAGGAGGGGAGAGACCCAGTACTTC.

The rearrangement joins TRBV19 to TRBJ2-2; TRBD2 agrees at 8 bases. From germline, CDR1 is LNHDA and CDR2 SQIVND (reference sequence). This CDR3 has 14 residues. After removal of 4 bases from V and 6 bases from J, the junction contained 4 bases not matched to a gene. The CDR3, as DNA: TGTGCCAGTAGTACTACTAGCGGACCCGGGGAGCTGTTTTTT. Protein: CASSTTSGPGELFF.

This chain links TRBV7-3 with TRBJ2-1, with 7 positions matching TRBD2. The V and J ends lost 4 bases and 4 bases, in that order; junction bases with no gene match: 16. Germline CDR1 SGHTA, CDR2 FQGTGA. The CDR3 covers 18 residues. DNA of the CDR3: TGTGCCAGCAGCTCGAATCCACTAGCGCCCCATCGGTACAATGAGCAGTTCTTC. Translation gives CASSSNPLAPHRYNEQFF.

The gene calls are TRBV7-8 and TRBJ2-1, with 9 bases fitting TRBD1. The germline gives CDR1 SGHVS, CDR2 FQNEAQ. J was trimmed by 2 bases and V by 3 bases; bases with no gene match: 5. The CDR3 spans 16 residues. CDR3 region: CASSFGTGSPYNEQFF. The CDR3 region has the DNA TGTGCCAGCAGCTTCGGGACAGGGTCCCCCTACAATGAGCAGTTCTTC.

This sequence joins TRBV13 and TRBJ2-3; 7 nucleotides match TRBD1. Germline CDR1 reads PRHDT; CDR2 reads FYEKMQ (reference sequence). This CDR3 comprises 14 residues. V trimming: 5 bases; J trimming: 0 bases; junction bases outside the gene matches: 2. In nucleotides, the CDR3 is TGTGCCAGCAGCCACAGGGGCAGCACAGATACGCAGTATTTT. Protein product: CASSHRGSTDTQYF. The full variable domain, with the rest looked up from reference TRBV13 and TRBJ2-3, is AAGVIQSPRHLIKEKRETATLKCYPIPRHDTVYWYQQGPGQDPQFLISFYEKMQSDKGSIPDRFSAQQFSDYHSELNMSSLELGDSALYFCASSHRGSTDTQYFGPGTRLTVL.

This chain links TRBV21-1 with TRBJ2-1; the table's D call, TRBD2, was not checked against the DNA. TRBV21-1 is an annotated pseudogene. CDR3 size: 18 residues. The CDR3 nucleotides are TGTGCCAGCAGCAAAGTGATTTTTGACTCAAGCTCCTACAATGAGCAGTTCTTC. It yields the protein CASSKVIFDSSSYNEQFF.

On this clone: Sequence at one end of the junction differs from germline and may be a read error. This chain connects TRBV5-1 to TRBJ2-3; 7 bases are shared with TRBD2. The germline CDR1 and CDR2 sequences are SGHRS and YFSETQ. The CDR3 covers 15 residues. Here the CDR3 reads CASSLVTSDSDTRYF. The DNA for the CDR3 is TGCGCCAGCAGCTTGGTAACTAGCGACTCAGATACGCGGTATTTT.

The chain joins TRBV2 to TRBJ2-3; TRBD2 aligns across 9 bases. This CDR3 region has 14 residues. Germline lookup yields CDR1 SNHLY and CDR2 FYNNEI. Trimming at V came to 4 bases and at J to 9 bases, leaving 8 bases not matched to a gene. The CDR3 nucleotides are TGTGCCAGCAGTGGGTCTAGCGGGACTGGGACGCAGTATTTT. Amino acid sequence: CASSGSSGTGTQYF. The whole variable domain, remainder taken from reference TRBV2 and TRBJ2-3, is EPEVTQTPSHQVTQMGQEVILRCVPISNHLYFYWYRQILGQKVEFLVSFYNNEISEKSEIFDDQFSVERPDGSNFTLKIRSTKLEDSAMYFCASSGSSGTGTQYFGPGTRLTVL.

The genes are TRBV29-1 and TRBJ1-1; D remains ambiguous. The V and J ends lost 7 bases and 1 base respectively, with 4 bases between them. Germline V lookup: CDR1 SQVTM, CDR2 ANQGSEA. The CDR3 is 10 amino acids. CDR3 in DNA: TGCAGCGCCAAGAACACTGAAGCTTTCTTT. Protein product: CSAKNTEAFF. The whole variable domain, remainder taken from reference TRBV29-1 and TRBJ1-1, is SAVISQKPSRDICQRGTSLTIQCQVDSQVTMMFWYRQQPGQSLTLIATANQGSEATYESGFVIDKFPISRPNLTFSTLTVSNMSPEDSSIYLCSAKNTEAFFGQGTRLTVV.

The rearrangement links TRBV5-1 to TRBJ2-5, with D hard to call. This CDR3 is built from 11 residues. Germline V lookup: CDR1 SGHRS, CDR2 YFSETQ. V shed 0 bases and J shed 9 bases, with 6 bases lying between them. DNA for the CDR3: TGCGCCAGCAGCTTGGATCTGTCCCAGTACTTC. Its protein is CASSLDLSQYF.

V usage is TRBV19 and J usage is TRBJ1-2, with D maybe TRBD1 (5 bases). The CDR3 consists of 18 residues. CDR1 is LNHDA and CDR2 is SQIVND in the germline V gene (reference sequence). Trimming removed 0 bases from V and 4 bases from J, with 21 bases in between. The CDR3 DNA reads TGTGCCAGTAGTATAGATATGACAGACTCAAGACCATCCTATGGCTACACCTTC. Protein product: CASSIDMTDSRPSYGYTF.

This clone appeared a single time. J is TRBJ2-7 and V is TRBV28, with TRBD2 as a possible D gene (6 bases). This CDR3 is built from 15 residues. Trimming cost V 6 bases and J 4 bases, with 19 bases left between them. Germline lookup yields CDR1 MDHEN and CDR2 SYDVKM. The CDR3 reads CASRRSGGGAYEQYF. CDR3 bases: TGTGCCAGCAGGCGGTCTGGGGGAGGAGCTTACGAGCAGTACTTC.

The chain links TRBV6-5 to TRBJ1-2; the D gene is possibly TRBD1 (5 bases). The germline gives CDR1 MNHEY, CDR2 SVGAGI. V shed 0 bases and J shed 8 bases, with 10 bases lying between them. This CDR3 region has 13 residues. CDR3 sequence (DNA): TGTGCCAGCAGTTACTCAGGGAGGGACGGCTACACCTTC. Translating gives CASSYSGRDGYTF.

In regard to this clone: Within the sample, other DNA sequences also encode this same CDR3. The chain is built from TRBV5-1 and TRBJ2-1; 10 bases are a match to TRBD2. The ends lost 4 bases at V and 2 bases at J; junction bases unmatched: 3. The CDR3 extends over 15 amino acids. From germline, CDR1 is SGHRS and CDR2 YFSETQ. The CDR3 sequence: CASSRTSGTYNEQFF. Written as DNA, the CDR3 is TGCGCCAGCAGCCGCACTAGCGGGACCTACAATGAGCAGTTCTTC.

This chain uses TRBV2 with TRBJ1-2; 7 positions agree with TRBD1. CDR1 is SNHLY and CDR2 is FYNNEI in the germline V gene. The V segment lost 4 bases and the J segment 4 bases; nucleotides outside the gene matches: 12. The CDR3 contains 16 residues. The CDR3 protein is CASSAGMGTAVYGYTF. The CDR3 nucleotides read TGTGCCAGCAGTGCGGGCATGGGGACAGCTGTCTATGGCTACACCTTC.

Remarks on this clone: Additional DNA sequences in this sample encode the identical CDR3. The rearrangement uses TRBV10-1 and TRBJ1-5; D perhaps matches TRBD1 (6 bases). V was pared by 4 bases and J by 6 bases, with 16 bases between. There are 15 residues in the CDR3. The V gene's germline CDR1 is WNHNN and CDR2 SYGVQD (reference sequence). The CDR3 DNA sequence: TGCGCCAGCAGTGGGGGGCAGGGTACCTCTCAGCCCCAGCATTTT. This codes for CASSGGQGTSQPQHF.

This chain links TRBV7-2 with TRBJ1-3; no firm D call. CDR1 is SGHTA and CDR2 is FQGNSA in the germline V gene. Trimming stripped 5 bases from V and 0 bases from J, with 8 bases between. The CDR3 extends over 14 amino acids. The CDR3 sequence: CASSLLSSGNTIYF. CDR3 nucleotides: TGTGCCAGCAGCCTACTTAGCTCTGGAAACACCATATATTTT.

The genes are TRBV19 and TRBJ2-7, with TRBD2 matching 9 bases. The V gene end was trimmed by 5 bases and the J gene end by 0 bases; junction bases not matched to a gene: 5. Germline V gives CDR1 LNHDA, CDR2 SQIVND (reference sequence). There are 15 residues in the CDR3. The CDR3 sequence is CASSAGSGSSYEQYF. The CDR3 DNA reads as TGTGCCAGTAGTGCGGGTAGCGGGAGCTCCTACGAGCAGTACTTC.